This T cell receptor (beta chain) came from a study of cytomegalovirus exposure and HLA in healthy donors. Germline loops: CDR1 SGHAT, CDR2 FQNNGV. The V end lost 6 bases, the J end lost 8 bases, and 25 bases lay between the germline ends. The CDR3 extends over 17 amino acids. PCR employed 60 Vbeta and 13 Jbeta primers. The data were produced by immunoSEQ multiplex PCR, yet TCRdb's version contains in-frame clones alone and is incomplete. The repertoire consists of about 98,000 clones, with roughly three fifths occurring once and the leading ten covering 4% to 5.5%. Source material: PBMCs. This sequence originates from a human donor in good health. The chain couples TRBV11-2 to TRBJ1-4; D call uncertain. The CDR3 loop is CASRPRARGGWNEKLFF. In DNA, the CDR3 is TGTGCCAGCAGACCCCGAGCGCGGGGAGGATGGAACGAAAAACTGTTTTTT.